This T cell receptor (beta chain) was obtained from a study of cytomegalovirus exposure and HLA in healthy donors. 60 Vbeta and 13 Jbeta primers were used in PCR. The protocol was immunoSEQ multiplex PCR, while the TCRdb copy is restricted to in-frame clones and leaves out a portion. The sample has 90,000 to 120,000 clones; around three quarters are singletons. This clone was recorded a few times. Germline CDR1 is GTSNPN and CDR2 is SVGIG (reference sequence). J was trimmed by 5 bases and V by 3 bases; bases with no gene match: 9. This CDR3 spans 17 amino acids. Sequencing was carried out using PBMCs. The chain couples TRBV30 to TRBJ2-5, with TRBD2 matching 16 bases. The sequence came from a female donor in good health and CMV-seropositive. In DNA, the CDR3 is TGTGCCTGGAGCCCAGGGACTAGCGGGGGGGTAGGGGAGACCCAGTACTTC. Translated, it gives CAWSPGTSGGVGETQYF.